The rows below give T cell receptor beta chains drawn from one sample of a study of CD8 T cells in Susac syndrome. TCRdb re-called the immunoSEQ multiplex PCR reads with MiXCR, one entry per CDR3 protein. The sample has a few hundred thousand distinct CDR3 sequences, approximately 95% seen once; the top ten hold around 0.08%. Source material: CD4+ T cells from PBMCs. These receptors came from a human donor with multiple sclerosis. The CDR3 runs from the conserved cysteine through the conserved F or W. Fields, in order: J gene, D gene, V gene, clone size, CDR3 protein, CDR3 DNA. D genes are given only for firm matches. Some rows mark clone size as missing; the rest say once, few, many or name a class of expanded clone.

j_gene: TRBJ1-1
d_gene: TRBD1
v_gene: TRBV29-1
abundance: .
CDR3aa: CSVDPGTVEAFF
CDR3nt: TGCAGCGTTGACCCGGGGACAGTTGAAGCTTTCTTT

j_gene: TRBJ2-5
d_gene: TRBD1
v_gene: TRBV5-1
abundance: few
CDR3aa: CASSMGQGEETQYF
CDR3nt: TGCGCCAGCAGCATGGGACAGGGGGAAGAGACCCAGTACTTC

j_gene: TRBJ1-2
d_gene: TRBD1
v_gene: TRBV29-1
abundance: once
CDR3aa: CSVGGTGVNSNYGYTF
CDR3nt: TGCAGCGTTGGAGGCACAGGGGTTAACTCTAACTATGGCTACACCTTC

j_gene: TRBJ2-1
d_gene: TRBD2
v_gene: TRBV20-1
abundance: once
CDR3aa: CSAVGLANEQFF
CDR3nt: TGCAGTGCTGTCGGACTAGCCAATGAGCAGTTCTTC

j_gene: TRBJ1-2
d_gene: .
v_gene: TRBV20-1
abundance: .
CDR3aa: CSARVREYGYTF
CDR3nt: TGCAGTGCTAGAGTCAGGGAGTATGGCTACACCTTC

j_gene: TRBJ2-1
d_gene: .
v_gene: TRBV30
abundance: .
CDR3aa: CAWSVVYEQFF
CDR3nt: TGTGCCTGGAGTGTTGTTTATGAGCAGTTCTTC

j_gene: TRBJ2-3
d_gene: TRBD1
v_gene: TRBV2
abundance: .
CDR3aa: CASSWDRAQTDTQYF
CDR3nt: TGTGCCAGCAGTTGGGACAGGGCCCAAACAGATACGCAGTATTTT

j_gene: TRBJ2-7
d_gene: .
v_gene: TRBV6-6
abundance: .
CDR3aa: CASSNGGQYEQYF
CDR3nt: TGTGCCAGCAGTAACGGCGGACAGTACGAGCAGTACTTC

j_gene: TRBJ2-1
d_gene: .
v_gene: TRBV30
abundance: .
CDR3aa: CAWSSGAYYNEQFF
CDR3nt: TGTGCCTGGTCATCGGGGGCCTACTACAATGAGCAGTTCTTC

j_gene: TRBJ2-6
d_gene: .
v_gene: TRBV30
abundance: .
CDR3aa: CAWSGAGPSGANVLTF
CDR3nt: TGTGCCTGGAGTGGGGCAGGCCCCTCTGGGGCCAACGTCCTGACTTTC